This T cell receptor beta chain appears in the sequencing data of a study of blood T cell repertoires in COVID-19. Overall study context: Acute and convalescent COVID-19 samples came from the United States, Italy and Spain. T cells, B-cell-depleted T cells, or PBMCs provided the cDNA or gDNA that served as material.

This CDR3 is 13 amino acids long. CDR1 and CDR2 from the germline V gene are GTSNPN and SVGIG (reference sequence). With 5 bases removed from V and 5 bases from J, the gap between germline ends came to 15 bases. In the authors' methods: Amplified reference gene primers provided the basis for estimating nucleated cell counts. The assay was immunoSEQ multiplex PCR, and TCRdb's table has in-frame clones only and misses some. For V, J and clone size, that table is used; D and trimming come from the DNA. The table lists about 32,000 clones, around 87% of them singletons, with 11% to 15% in the top ten. The clonotype comes from a man aged 60 to 69 with active COVID-19. The chain is built from TRBV30 and TRBJ1-2; the D is unclear. Source material: peripheral blood. The CDR3 bases are TGTGCCTGGGGGAGCGGCTCGCCTTATGGCTACACCTTC. Protein product: CAWGSGSPYGYTF.